These 14 T cell receptor beta chains share one sample of origin, sequenced in a study of beta chain features in type 1 diabetes (dated by TCRdb to 2016 to 2018). Library method: the immunoSEQ multiplex PCR assay. The High Capacity cDNA Reverse Transcription Kit was used to reverse transcribe all of the isolated RNA, meaning that expressed TCRB transcripts were what got sequenced. As stored in TCRdb, this immuneACCESS dataset retains in-frame rearrangements with V and J assigned. A fraction of the clones does not appear; measured against another copy, unresolved V genes explain less than half of the discrepancy, and the remainder lacks a known reason. A total of 250,000 to 400,000 clones appear in this sample, around 15% of them only once. The top ten clones comprise about 6.6% of the sample. The material sequenced was central memory CD4+ T cells from blood. All receptors come from a man between 25 and 39 years old in good health.

The genes are TRBV10-3 and TRBJ1-1, with D hard to call. CDR3 length equals 14 residues. Trimming removed 6 bases at V and 3 bases at J, with 14 bases between. CDR1 and CDR2 from the germline V gene are ENHRY and SYGVKD. CDR3 bases: TGTGCCATCAGCAGAGGGTTAGGTGACACTGAAGCTTTCTTT. It codes for CAISRGLGDTEAFF.

This clone was seen only a few times. The J gene is TRBJ1-2, the V gene TRBV7-2, with a possible D match to TRBD1 (6 bases). The CDR3 has 14 residues. The germline gives CDR1 SGHTA, CDR2 FQGNSA. V lost 2 bases to trimming and J lost 4 bases, with 11 bases between them. CDR3: CASSLRGASYGYTF. DNA of the CDR3: TGTGCCAGCAGCTTAAGGGGGGCCAGCTATGGCTACACCTTC.

V usage is TRBV5-6 and J usage is TRBJ2-3, with unresolved D. The CDR3 contains 14 residues. V was trimmed by 4 bases and J by 4 bases, leaving 13 bases between them. Germline V CDR1 and CDR2: SGHDT, YYEEEE. The chain's CDR3 is CASSLAASADTQYF. CDR3 bases: TGTGCCAGCAGCCTTGCCGCCAGCGCAGATACGCAGTATTTT.

This clone was detected a few times. This chain connects TRBV6-6 to TRBJ2-7; 9 bases fit TRBD1. Losses at the gene ends were 6 bases for V and 7 bases for J; bases not matched to a gene: 13. Germline V gene lookup returns CDR1 MNHNY and CDR2 SVGAGI (reference sequence). The CDR3 has 15 residues. CDR3 sequence (DNA): TGTGCCAGCAGCCGCCCCGGGACAGGGTCTATGGAGCAGTACTTC. As protein: CASSRPGTGSMEQYF.

In its sample, this clone was seen a few times. This could be a read error, since a much larger clone is one nucleotide away. The genes are TRBV7-8 and TRBJ2-1; TRBD2 might be the D (6 bases). The CDR3 length is 12 residues. V was clipped by 2 bases and J by 9 bases, with 8 bases between them. CDR1 and CDR2 from the germline V gene are SGHVS and FQNEAQ. CDR3 nucleotides: TGTGCCAGCAGCTTATGGGGAGGTGAGCAGTTCTTC. Translated: CASSLWGGEQFF.

The sample holds a few counts of this clone. The J gene is TRBJ2-5, the V gene TRBV14; D possibly corresponds to TRBD1 (5 bases). Germline CDR1 reads SGHDN; CDR2 reads FVKESK. Trimming shortened V by 3 bases and J by 2 bases, and 13 bases separated the two germline ends. This CDR3 spans 15 amino acids. The CDR3 coding sequence is TGTGCCAGCAGCCACCCGCGACAGCTACAAGAGACCCAGTACTTC. It yields the protein CASSHPRQLQETQYF.

V gene TRBV7-9 combines with J gene TRBJ1-1; 10 positions match TRBD1. The CDR3 runs 14 residues. CDR1 is SEHNR, CDR2 FQNEAQ, per germline (reference sequence). V lost 3 bases to trimming and J lost 7 bases; unmatched junction nucleotides: 5. CDR3 amino acids: CASSFDRGPFEAFF. CDR3 sequence (DNA): TGTGCCAGCAGCTTCGACAGGGGGCCTTTTGAAGCTTTCTTT.

This clone has just a few counts. Distinct nucleotide sequences in the sample also encode this CDR3. The CDR3 reads CASSVGGGSNTEAFF. The CDR3 bases are TGTGCCAGCAGCGTAGGTGGAGGGTCGAACACTGAAGCTTTCTTT. V usage is TRBV9 and J usage is TRBJ1-1; unclear D gene. V lost 0 bases, J lost 1 base, and 10 bases lay in between. The CDR3 totals 15 residues. Per the germline V gene, CDR1 is SGDLS and CDR2 is YYNGEE.

This clone showed up just a few times. The rearrangement joins TRBV5-1 to TRBJ1-1; D is unclear. CDR3 length: 14 residues. CDR1 SGHRS and CDR2 YFSETQ come from the germline V gene. Trimming cost V 1 base and J 1 base, with 8 bases left between them. The CDR3 spells CASSLSSANTEAFF. The CDR3 bases are TGCGCCAGCAGCTTGAGTAGCGCGAACACTGAAGCTTTCTTT. Full variable domain (outside the CDR3, taken from reference TRBV5-1 and TRBJ1-1): KAGVTQTPRYLIKTRGQQVTLSCSPISGHRSVSWYQQTPGQGLQFLFEYFSETQRNKGNFPGRFSGRQFSNSRSEMNVSTLELGDSALYLCASSLSSANTEAFFGQGTRLTVV.

This clone was observed a handful of times. The chain combines TRBV6-6 with TRBJ2-1; TRBD2 is a possible D gene (6 bases). V was trimmed by 2 bases and J by 0 bases, leaving 11 bases between them. The CDR3 has 16 residues. Germline CDR1 reads MNHNY; CDR2 reads SVGAGI (reference sequence). Here the CDR3 reads CASSYGGSLSYNEQFF. CDR3 DNA sequence: TGTGCCAGCAGTTACGGGGGGTCCCTCTCCTACAATGAGCAGTTCTTC.

The chain is built from TRBV19 and TRBJ2-3; no firm D call. The CDR3 runs to 15 residues. V lost 4 bases, J lost 4 bases, and 15 bases lay in between. The germline V gene has CDR1 LNHDA and CDR2 SQIVND (reference sequence). CDR3 coding DNA: TGTGCCAGTAGTAGTTTGCAAAGCCAGGCAGATACGCAGTATTTT. Translated, it gives CASSSLQSQADTQYF.

This sequence joins TRBV7-8 and TRBJ1-6; D might be TRBD1 (5 bases). CDR1 and CDR2 from the germline V gene are SGHVS and FQNEAQ. V was shortened by 5 bases and J by 6 bases, with 8 bases between the two germline ends. The CDR3 loop spans 13 amino acids. This chain's CDR3 is CASSLQGNSPLHF. The CDR3 bases are TGTGCCAGCAGCCTCCAGGGTAATTCACCCCTCCACTTT. Using reference TRBV7-8 and TRBJ1-6 for the parts outside the CDR3, the full variable domain is GAGVSQSPRYKVAKRGQDVALRCDPISGHVSLFWYQQALGQGPEFLTYFQNEAQLDKSGLPSDRFFAERPEGSVSTLKIQRTQQEDSAVYLCASSLQGNSPLHFGNGTRLTVT.

The chain joins TRBV5-5 to TRBJ1-2; D is perhaps TRBD1 (5 bases). CDR1 and CDR2 (germline): SGHKS, YYEKEE (reference sequence). Trimming took 4 bases from V and 1 from J, leaving 11 bases between them. The CDR3 runs to 14 residues. The CDR3 here is CASSRDHFNYGYTF. In DNA, the CDR3 is TGTGCCAGCAGCAGGGACCACTTTAACTATGGCTACACCTTC. Combining the CDR3 with reference TRBV5-5 and TRBJ1-2 gives the whole variable domain DAGVTQSPTHLIKTRGQQVTLRCSPISGHKSVSWYQQVLGQGPQFIFQYYEKEERGRGNFPDRFSARQFPNYSSELNVNALLLGDSALYLCASSRDHFNYGYTFGSGTRLTVV.

This clone was detected many times. The chain carries TRBV4-1 and TRBJ2-1; tentatively, D is TRBD2 (5 bases). V was cut by 0 bases and J by 4 bases, with 10 bases left in between. The CDR3 is 15 amino acids. Germline lookup yields CDR1 MGHRA and CDR2 YSYEKL. CDR3 nucleotide sequence: TGCGCCAGCAGCCAAGACCTAGCAGTTTACAATGAGCAGTTCTTC. Protein product: CASSQDLAVYNEQFF.